This paragraph covers one T cell receptor (beta chain) sequence. Antigen unknown. This sample is drawn from a study of shared clonotypes between healthy human individuals. Study-wide points: Memory subsets generally showed smaller estimated richness than naive subsets did.

The junction had 4 bases not matched to a gene; V was cut back by 5 bases and J by 3 bases. Germline loops: CDR1 SGHAT, CDR2 FQNNGV. There are 14 residues in the CDR3. In the source study's methods: ImmunoSEQ gave junction-only sequences without quality scores, so filtering differed. Method: immunoSEQ multiplex PCR; TCRdb's copy keeps in-frame clones and lacks some. V, J and clone size were drawn from that table, and D and trimming were deduced from the DNA. The sample lists about 730,000 clones; about two thirds were seen once. The source of this sequence is a woman aged 30 to 39 in good health. The sequencing sample was made of memory CD4+ T cells sorted from blood. Subset described: CD45RA-negative fraction. V is TRBV11-2 and J is TRBJ2-5, with TRBD1 matching 9 bases. CDR3 sequence reads: CASSRDRVEETQYF. The DNA of the CDR3 is TGTGCCAGCAGCCGGGACAGGGTCGAAGAGACCCAGTACTTC.